This T cell receptor beta chain comes out of a study of blood T cell dynamics during melanoma immunotherapy. The assay was immunoSEQ multiplex PCR, and TCRdb's table has in-frame clones only and misses some. Of around 12,000 clones detected, about four fifths appear once; the ten largest clones hold 9% to 10%. The CDR3 sequence is 17 residues long. The V gene lost 3 bases and the J gene lost 2 bases, with 20 bases spanning the gap. The germline V gene encodes CDR1 SGHAT and CDR2 FQNNGV. Time point denoted: pre-treatment baseline. The sample was blood, taken from a patient treated with checkpoint blockade. This receptor was taken from a human donor with melanoma. The chain combines TRBV11-2 with TRBJ2-7; the D call may be TRBD1 or TRBD2 (6 bases each). CDR3 sequence (DNA): TGTGCCAGCAGCTTCGTACAAGGGGGGCGAAGGACCTACGAGCAGTACTTC. This codes for CASSFVQGGRRTYEQYF.